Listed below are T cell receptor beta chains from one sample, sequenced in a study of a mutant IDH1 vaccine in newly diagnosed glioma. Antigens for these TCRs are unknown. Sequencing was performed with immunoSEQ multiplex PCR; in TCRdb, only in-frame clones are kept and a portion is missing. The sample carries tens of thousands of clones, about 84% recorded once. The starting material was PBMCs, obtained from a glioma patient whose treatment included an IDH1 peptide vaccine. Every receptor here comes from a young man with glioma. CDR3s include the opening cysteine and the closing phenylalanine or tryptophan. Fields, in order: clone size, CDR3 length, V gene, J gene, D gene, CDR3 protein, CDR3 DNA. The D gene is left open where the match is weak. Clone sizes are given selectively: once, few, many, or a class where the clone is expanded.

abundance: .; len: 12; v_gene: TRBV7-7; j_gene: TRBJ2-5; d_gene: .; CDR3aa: CASSLDYGTQYF; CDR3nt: TGTGCCAGCAGCTTAGATTATGGGACCCAGTACTTC
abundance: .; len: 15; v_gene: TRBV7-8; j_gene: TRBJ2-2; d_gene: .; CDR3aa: CASRMRGESTGELFF; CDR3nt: TGTGCCAGCAGAATGAGGGGGGAGAGTACCGGGGAGCTGTTTTTT
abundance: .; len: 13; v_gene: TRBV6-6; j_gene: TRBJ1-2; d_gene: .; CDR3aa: CASSLYRTDGYTF; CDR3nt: TGTGCCAGCAGCTTATACAGGACGGATGGCTACACCTTC
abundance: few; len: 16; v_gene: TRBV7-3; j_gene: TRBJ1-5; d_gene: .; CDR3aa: CASSFRPKDSNQPQHF; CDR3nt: TGTGCCAGCAGCTTTAGGCCAAAAGATAGCAATCAGCCCCAGCATTTT
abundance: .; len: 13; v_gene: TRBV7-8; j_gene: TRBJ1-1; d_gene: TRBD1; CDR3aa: CASKRQGSTEAFF; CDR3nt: TGTGCCAGCAAGAGACAGGGATCCACTGAAGCTTTCTTT
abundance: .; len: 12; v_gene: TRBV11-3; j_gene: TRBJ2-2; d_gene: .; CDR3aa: CASSSNTGELFF; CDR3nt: TGTGCCAGCAGCTCCAATACCGGGGAGCTGTTTTTT
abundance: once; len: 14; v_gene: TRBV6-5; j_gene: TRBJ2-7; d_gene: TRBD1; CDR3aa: CASSLTGGGYEQYF; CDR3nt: TGTGCCAGCAGTTTGACAGGGGGTGGCTACGAGCAGTACTTC
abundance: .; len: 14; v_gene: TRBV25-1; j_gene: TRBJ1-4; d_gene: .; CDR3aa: CASSVLDGTEKLFF; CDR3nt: TGTGCCAGCAGTGTTCTGGACGGCACTGAAAAACTGTTTTTT
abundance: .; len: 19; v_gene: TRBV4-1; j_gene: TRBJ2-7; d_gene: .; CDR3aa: CASSQYPPTVEVFSYEQYF; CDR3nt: TGCGCCAGCAGCCAATATCCACCTACTGTTGAGGTATTCTCCTACGAGCAGTACTTC
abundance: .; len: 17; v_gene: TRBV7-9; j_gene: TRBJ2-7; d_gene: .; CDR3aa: CASSLITAGGSSYEQYF; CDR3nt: TGTGCCAGCAGCTTAATTACGGCAGGGGGGTCCTCCTACGAGCAGTACTTC
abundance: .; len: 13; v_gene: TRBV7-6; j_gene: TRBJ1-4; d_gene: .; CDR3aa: CASSIDTFEKLFF; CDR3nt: TGTGCCAGCAGCATAGACACCTTTGAAAAACTGTTTTTT
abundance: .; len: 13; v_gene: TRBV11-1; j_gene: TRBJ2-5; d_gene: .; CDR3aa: CASSRDRGETQYF; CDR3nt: TGTGCCAGCAGCCGAGACCGAGGGGAGACCCAGTACTTC
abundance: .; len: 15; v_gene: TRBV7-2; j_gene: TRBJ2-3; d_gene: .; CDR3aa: CASSRGARGTDTQYF; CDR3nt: TGTGCCAGCAGCCGGGGGGCCCGGGGCACAGATACGCAGTATTTT
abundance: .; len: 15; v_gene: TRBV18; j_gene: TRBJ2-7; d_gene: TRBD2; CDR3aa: CASSPQIAGRDEQYF; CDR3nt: TGTGCCAGCTCACCACAAATAGCGGGAAGGGACGAGCAGTACTTC
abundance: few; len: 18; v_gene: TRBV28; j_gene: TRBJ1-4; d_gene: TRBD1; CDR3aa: CASSSTPWTGGVSEKLFF; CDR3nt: TGTGCCAGCAGCTCCACCCCCTGGACAGGGGGAGTGAGTGAAAAACTGTTTTTT
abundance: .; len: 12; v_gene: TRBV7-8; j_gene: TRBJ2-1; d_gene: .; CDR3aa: CASSLGRDEQFF; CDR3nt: TGTGCCAGCAGCTTAGGGAGGGATGAGCAGTTCTTC
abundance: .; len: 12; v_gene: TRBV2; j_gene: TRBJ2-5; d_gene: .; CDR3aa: CASSVWGETQYF; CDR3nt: TGTGCCAGCAGTGTGTGGGGAGAGACCCAGTACTTC
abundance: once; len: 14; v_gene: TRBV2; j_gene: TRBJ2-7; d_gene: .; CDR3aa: CASSRSSGYYEQYF; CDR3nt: TGTGCCAGCAGTCGGAGTAGCGGTTACTACGAGCAGTACTTC
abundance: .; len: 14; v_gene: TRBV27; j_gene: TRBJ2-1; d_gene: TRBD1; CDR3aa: CASSVGQGAYEQFF; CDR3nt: TGTGCCAGCAGTGTCGGGCAGGGGGCGTATGAGCAGTTCTTC
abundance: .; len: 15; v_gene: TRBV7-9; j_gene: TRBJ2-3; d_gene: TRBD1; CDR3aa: CASSPDRVSTDTQYF; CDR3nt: TGTGCCAGCAGCCCTGACAGGGTTAGCACAGATACGCAGTATTTT
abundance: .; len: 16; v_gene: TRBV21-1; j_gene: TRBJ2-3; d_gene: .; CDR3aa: CAILRRERVGTDTQYF; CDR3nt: TGTGCCATCCTCAGACGGGAGCGAGTCGGCACAGATACGCAGTATTTT
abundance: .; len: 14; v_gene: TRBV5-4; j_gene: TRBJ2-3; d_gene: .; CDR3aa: CASSLAKGTDTQYF; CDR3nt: TGTGCCAGCAGCTTGGCCAAGGGCACAGATACGCAGTATTTT
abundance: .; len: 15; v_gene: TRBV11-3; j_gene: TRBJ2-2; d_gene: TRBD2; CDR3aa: CASSQSGAGTGELFF; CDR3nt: TGTGCCAGCAGCCAAAGCGGGGCAGGAACCGGGGAGCTGTTTTTT
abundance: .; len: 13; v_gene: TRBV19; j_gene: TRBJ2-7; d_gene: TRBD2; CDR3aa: CASGAREGDEQYF; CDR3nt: TGTGCCAGTGGGGCCAGGGAGGGTGACGAGCAGTACTTC
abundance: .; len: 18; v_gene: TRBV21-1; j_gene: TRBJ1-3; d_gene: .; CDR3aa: CASSKRTDNQFSGNTIYF; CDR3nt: TGTGCCAGCAGCAAACGGACAGATAACCAGTTCTCTGGAAACACCATATATTTT
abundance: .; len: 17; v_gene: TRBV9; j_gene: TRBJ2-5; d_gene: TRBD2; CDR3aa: CASSEGLAGGIQETQYF; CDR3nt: TGTGCCAGCAGCGAGGGACTAGCGGGAGGGATCCAAGAGACCCAGTACTTC